The present TCR beta chain was sequenced within a study of blood T cell repertoires in COVID-19. Study-wide background: Samples taken during acute and convalescent COVID-19 were collected in the United States, Italy and Spain.

A Seattle source enrolled patients during active infection and followed them longitudinally. Germline V gene data show CDR1 as MDHEN and CDR2 as SYDVKM. Trimming cost V 6 bases and J 3 bases, with 15 bases left between them. The CDR3 totals 15 residues. This clone was observed a single time. Clones were read by immunoSEQ multiplex PCR, and TCRdb kept only the in-frame ones, dropping some. The data show 250,000 to 350,000 clones, roughly 88% seen once. Sequenced input: peripheral blood. The V gene is TRBV28, the J gene TRBJ1-3; a possible D gene is TRBD1 (5 bases). This TCR was recovered from a human donor with COVID-19, enrolled during active disease. The donor label of this sample is uncertain. CDR3 bases: TGTGCCAGCAGATTGGGACTATCGGGTGGAAACACCATATATTTT. It is translated as CASRLGLSGGNTIYF.